Listed here are 14 T cell receptor beta chains from one sample, sequenced in a study of cytomegalovirus exposure and HLA in healthy donors. Clones were read by immunoSEQ multiplex PCR, and TCRdb kept only the in-frame ones, dropping some. The sample records more than 250,000 clones, roughly 90% being singletons. Material: PBMCs. These receptors all come from a woman aged 25 to 45 in good health and CMV-seropositive.

This CDR3 reads CASSARGSVEQYF. Written as DNA, the CDR3 is TGTGCCAGCAGTGCCCGAGGAAGCGTCGAGCAGTACTTC. The chain carries TRBV27 and TRBJ2-7; D is undetermined. Deletions cut 5 bases from V and 6 bases from J, with 14 bases between. The V gene's germline CDR1 is MNHEY and CDR2 SMNVEV (reference sequence). This CDR3 spans 13 amino acids.

The chain links TRBV15 to TRBJ1-5; D is ambiguous. V was shortened by 0 bases and J by 0 bases, with 9 bases between the two germline ends. CDR3 length: 16 residues. Germline CDR1 LNHNV, CDR2 YYDKDF (reference sequence). CDR3 sequence: CATSRDKAVSNQPQHF. In DNA form, the CDR3 reads TGTGCCACCAGCAGAGATAAGGCTGTTAGCAATCAGCCCCAGCATTTT.

This CDR3 reads CASPLRPGEAFF. The CDR3 nucleotides are TGCGCCAGCCCTTTACGGCCAGGGGAAGCTTTCTTT. The gene calls are TRBV10-1 and TRBJ1-1, with a tentative D call TRBD1 (5 bases). V lost 8 bases and J lost 8, with 15 bases in between. The CDR3 sequence is 12 residues long. CDR1 is WNHNN, CDR2 SYGVQD, per germline (reference sequence).

The rearrangement uses TRBV4-1 and TRBJ1-6; D is uncertain. Germline lookup yields CDR1 MGHRA and CDR2 YSYEKL. The CDR3 contains 12 residues. V was pared by 1 base and J by 10 bases, with 5 bases between. For the CDR3, the DNA is TGCGCCAGCAGCCAAGGACTCTCACCCCTCCACTTT. Amino acids: CASSQGLSPLHF.

The gene calls are TRBV7-7 and TRBJ2-5; TRBD1 or TRBD2 may be the D gene (5 bases each). Trimming stripped 7 bases from V and 2 bases from J, with 14 bases between. Germline CDR1 reads SSHAT; CDR2 reads FNYEAQ (reference sequence). The CDR3 is 14 amino acids. The CDR3, as DNA: TGTGCCAGCAACATGGGACGACCACAAGAGACCCAGTACTTC. Its protein is CASNMGRPQETQYF.

This sequence joins TRBV5-6 and TRBJ2-1, with D perhaps matching TRBD2 (5 bases). The V gene's germline CDR1 is SGHDT and CDR2 YYEEEE. The CDR3 has 14 residues. Trimming pared 4 bases from V and 0 bases from J, leaving 8 bases between. The CDR3 sequence is CASSPTSSYNEQFF. DNA of the CDR3: TGTGCCAGCAGCCCTACTAGCTCCTACAATGAGCAGTTCTTC. The whole variable domain, remainder taken from reference TRBV5-6 and TRBJ2-1, is DAGVTQSPTHLIKTRGQQVTLRCSPKSGHDTVSWYQQALGQGPQFIFQYYEEEERQRGNFPDRFSGHQFPNYSSELNVNALLLGDSALYLCASSPTSSYNEQFFGPGTRLTVL.

The chain combines TRBV6-1 with TRBJ2-1; D possibly corresponds to TRBD2 (6 bases). The CDR3 spans 14 residues. V was pared by 8 bases and J by 5 bases, with 16 bases between. Per germline, CDR1 MNHNS and CDR2 SASEGT. The CDR3 sequence: CASWGLGLDNEQFF. The CDR3, as DNA: TGTGCCAGCTGGGGACTGGGGCTTGACAATGAGCAGTTCTTC.

The V and J genes are TRBV15 and TRBJ1-1, with unresolved D. The CDR3 runs 13 residues. With 9 bases removed from V and 1 base from J, the gap between germline ends came to 12 bases. Looked up from germline, CDR1 is LNHNV and CDR2 is YYDKDF (reference sequence). The DNA of the CDR3 is TGTGCCACTCGAACCGGGTCGAACACTGAAGCTTTCTTT. It encodes CATRTGSNTEAFF.

The rearrangement joins TRBV5-1 to TRBJ2-6; maybe TRBD1 (5 bases). CDR1 and CDR2 from the germline V gene are SGHRS and YFSETQ. V was trimmed by 3 bases and J by 0 bases, leaving 10 bases between them. This CDR3 region has 16 residues. CDR3 bases: TGCGCCAGCAGCTCGGACATAACCTCTGGGGCCAACGTCCTGACTTTC. It specifies CASSSDITSGANVLTF.

V is TRBV28 and J is TRBJ2-1; D tentatively reads TRBD1 or TRBD2 (7 bases each). Trimming cost V 9 bases and J 4 bases, with 19 bases left between them. The CDR3 has 15 amino acids. The germline V gene encodes CDR1 MDHEN and CDR2 SYDVKM. DNA for the CDR3: TGTGCCAGTTCCGTGGCAGGGGGGGTTTACAATGAGCAGTTCTTC. It is translated as CASSVAGGVYNEQFF.

This chain connects TRBV5-6 to TRBJ1-3, with no clear D. This CDR3 is 14 amino acids long. Looked up from germline, CDR1 is SGHDT and CDR2 is YYEEEE. Deletions cut 0 bases from V and 0 bases from J, with 4 bases between. CDR3 DNA sequence: TGTGCCAGCAGCTTGGGGCCCTCTGGAAACACCATATATTTT. Translation: CASSLGPSGNTIYF.

This chain joins TRBV30 and TRBJ1-3; no definite D call. The CDR3 sequence is 14 residues long. The germline V gene has CDR1 GTSNPN and CDR2 SVGIG (reference sequence). The V and J ends lost 0 bases and 4 bases respectively, with 10 bases between them. The CDR3 DNA reads TGTGCCTGGAGTGTTAAGGTGGGCGGAAACACCATATATTTT. This sequence encodes CAWSVKVGGNTIYF.

V is TRBV6-5 and J is TRBJ1-1; D possibly corresponds to TRBD1 (6 bases). The germline V and J ends were trimmed by 0 bases and 0 bases, with 11 bases remaining between them. The CDR3 is 16 residues long. Per the germline V gene, CDR1 is MNHEY and CDR2 is SVGAGI. The CDR3 loop is CASSYSQGRMNTEAFF. Here the CDR3 DNA reads TGTGCCAGCAGTTACTCCCAGGGGCGGATGAACACTGAAGCTTTCTTT.

The chain has TRBV18 and TRBJ2-2; D unresolved. The germline V and J ends were trimmed by 5 bases and 1 base, with 8 bases remaining between them. The V gene's germline CDR1 is KGHSH and CDR2 LQKENI. The CDR3 has 14 amino acids. The CDR3 here is CASSLQENTGELFF. The CDR3, as DNA: TGTGCCAGCTCATTGCAGGAGAACACCGGGGAGCTGTTTTTT.